Following are 2 T cell receptor beta chains from one sample sequenced in a study of PD-1 blockade in classical Hodgkin lymphoma. Profiling relied on immunoSEQ multiplex PCR, and the TCRdb table lists in-frame clones only, not all of them. The table shows 7,000 to 8,000 clones, with around 77% occurring only once. Each patient relapsed following autologous stem cell transplantation, and prior brentuximab vedotin exposure differed. Magnetic negative selection purified CD4+ T cells from thawed PBMCs. The starting material was CD4+ T cells from blood, obtained at baseline. These receptor sequences come from a human donor with classical Hodgkin lymphoma.

This clone has a single count. The chain carries TRBV6-1 and TRBJ2-7, with D maybe TRBD1 (6 bases). V was cut by 6 bases and J by 2 bases, with 17 bases left in between. This CDR3 is built from 15 residues. CDR1 MNHNS and CDR2 SASEGT come from the germline V gene. The CDR3 sequence is CASRPRQARAYEQYF. The CDR3 DNA sequence: TGTGCCAGCAGACCTAGACAGGCTCGGGCCTACGAGCAGTACTTC.

The V call is TRBV10-2, the J call TRBJ2-3; D is unclear. Germline V CDR1 and CDR2: WSHSY, SAAADI. The ends were cut back, 2 bases at V and 1 base at J, with 13 bases in the middle. The CDR3 runs to 16 residues. The CDR3 DNA reads as TGCGCCAGCAGTGAGGCCGCGTTATTGGGCACAGATACGCAGTATTTT. Translated, it gives CASSEAALLGTDTQYF.